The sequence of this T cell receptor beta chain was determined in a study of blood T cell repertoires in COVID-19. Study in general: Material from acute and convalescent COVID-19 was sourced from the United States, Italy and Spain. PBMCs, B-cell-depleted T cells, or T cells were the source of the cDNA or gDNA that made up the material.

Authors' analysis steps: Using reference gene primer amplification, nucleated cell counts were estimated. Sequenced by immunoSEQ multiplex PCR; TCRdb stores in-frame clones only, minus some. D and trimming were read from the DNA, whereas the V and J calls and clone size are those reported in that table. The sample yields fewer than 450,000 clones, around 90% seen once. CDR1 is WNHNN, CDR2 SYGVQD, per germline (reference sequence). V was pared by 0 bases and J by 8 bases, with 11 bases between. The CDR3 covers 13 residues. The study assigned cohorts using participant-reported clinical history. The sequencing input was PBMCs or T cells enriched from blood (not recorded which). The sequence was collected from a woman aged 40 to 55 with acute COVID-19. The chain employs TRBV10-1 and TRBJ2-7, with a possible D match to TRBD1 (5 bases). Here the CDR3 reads CASSESPGRQQYF. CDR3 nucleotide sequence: TGCGCCAGCAGTGAGTCACCAGGGCGTCAGCAGTACTTC.